This entry is about one T cell receptor beta chain. The sample comes from a study of T cells in Graves' hyperthyroidism and ophthalmopathy. The patients, who ranged from 18 to 65 in age, presented with newly diagnosed hyperthyroidism lasting under 2 months. Uncontrolled infections, other autoimmune diseases, pregnancy or lactation led to exclusion of patients. RNA transcripts gave rise to amplified TCR beta CDR3 regions. HTBI primers were used for first-round RT-PCR of the TCR CDR3. Each CDR3 protein gets one entry after TCRdb re-called the multiplex PCR reads with MiXCR. The sample has under 650,000 distinct CDR3 sequences, roughly 15% seen once; the top ten hold 3% to 4.5%. The V end was cut by 3 bases, the J end by 10 bases, with 16 bases between. Looked up from germline, CDR1 is SGHTA and CDR2 is FQGNSA. The CDR3 is 14 residues long.

Source material: blood. The gene calls are TRBV7-2 and TRBJ2-1; perhaps TRBD2 as D (5 bases). This receptor was identified in a young woman with Graves' hyperthyroidism. The CDR3 coding sequence is TGTGCCAGCAGCTTGGGGAGAGACTTCTACGAGCAGTTCTTC. Its protein product is CASSLGRDFYEQFF.